The TCR beta chain under discussion was sequenced for a study of T cell repertoires in cytomegalovirus infection. The CDR3 contains 16 residues. CDR1 and CDR2 (germline): SGHVS, FQNEAQ. The V gene lost 5 bases and the J gene lost 8 bases, with 21 bases spanning the gap. A note on this clonotype: Its matching antigen is unknown.

In TCRdb, the reads were re-called with MiXCR into one record per CDR3 protein. This sample yields approximately 71,000 distinct CDR3 sequences, of which 20% to 25% are seen a single time; roughly two thirds belongs to the top ten. The TCR originated in a human donor in good health (CMV status not recorded). Some clones in this sample may be carry-over from other donors' samples. The sample was CD8+ T cells from cultured PBMCs, taken from culture after CMV antigen stimulation. The chain carries TRBV7-8 and TRBJ1-4; TRBD1 might be the D (6 bases). CDR3 protein: CASSPVRGGAGEKLFF. In nucleotides, the CDR3 is TGTGCCAGCAGCCCCGTTCGGGGGGGGGCTGGGGAAAAACTGTTTTTT.